Listed below are T cell receptor beta chains from one sample, sequenced in a study of cytomegalovirus exposure and HLA in healthy donors. Generated by immunoSEQ multiplex PCR, the TCRdb table keeps only in-frame clones and is missing some. Of some 64,000 clones listed, approximately 88% were seen once; the top ten hold approximately 1.6%. Sequencing was performed on PBMCs. The receptors here all came from a man aged 25-45 years in good health and CMV-seropositive. Each CDR3 is given with its conserved first and last residue. D genes are given only for firm matches. For some rows the clone size is stated as once, few or many, or as a class when expanded; others skip it.

clone size,V gene,J gene,D gene,CDR3 protein,CDR3 DNA
.,TRBV11-1,TRBJ1-1,.,CASSLAGQRVIF,TGTGCCAGCAGCTTAGCGGGGCAGCGGGTGATCTTT
.,TRBV13,TRBJ2-5,TRBD1,CASSRGQGAETQYF,TGTGCCAGCAGCCGCGGACAGGGGGCGGAGACCCAGTACTTC
.,TRBV2,TRBJ2-1,.,CASTQQGTYNEQFF,TGTGCCAGCACCCAACAGGGAACCTACAATGAGCAGTTCTTC
.,TRBV28,TRBJ1-1,.,CASSFDGSGAFF,TGTGCCAGCAGTTTTGACGGCTCGGGGGCTTTCTTT
.,TRBV9,TRBJ2-1,TRBD2,CASSISGSRYNEQFF,TGTGCCAGCAGTATTAGCGGGAGTCGCTACAATGAGCAGTTCTTC
.,TRBV2,TRBJ1-2,TRBD1,CASRQTGGNYGYTF,TGTGCCAGCAGGCAAACAGGGGGTAACTATGGCTACACCTTC
.,TRBV7-9,TRBJ2-7,TRBD1,CASSSRDRGYEQYF,TGTGCCAGCAGCTCCCGGGACAGGGGATACGAGCAGTACTTC
.,TRBV30,TRBJ2-3,.,CAWNRRGTDTQYF,TGTGCCTGGAACAGGAGGGGCACAGATACGCAGTATTTT
.,TRBV11-3,TRBJ2-5,.,CASSSGSRETQYF,TGTGCCAGCAGCTCAGGGTCGAGAGAGACCCAGTACTTC
few,TRBV28,TRBJ1-1,.,CASKGWNTEAFF,TGTGCCAGCAAGGGGTGGAACACTGAAGCTTTCTTT
once,TRBV15,TRBJ1-5,.,CATSRAQNEPQHF,TGTGCCACCAGCAGAGCCCAGAATGAGCCCCAGCATTTT